Detailed here is one T cell receptor beta chain. The antigen is not known. This specimen includes other DNA sequences encoding the same CDR3. Every bit of the isolated RNA underwent reverse transcription, so sequencing read expressed TCRB transcripts. Clones were sequenced by immunoSEQ multiplex PCR, and TCRdb holds only the in-frame ones, with some missing. The sample shows 300,000 or so clones, roughly 12% of them seen only once. The data originate from a study of beta chain features in type 1 diabetes. The study, taken as a whole, reports: A moderate, significant TCRB CDR3 shortening appeared in type 1 diabetes across four CD4+ subsets.

With 1 base removed from V and 0 bases from J, the gap between germline ends came to 7 bases. Germline V lookup: CDR1 SEHNR, CDR2 FQNEAQ (reference sequence). The CDR3 loop spans 15 amino acids. The TCR sequence derives from a woman aged 18-29 years with type 1 diabetes. V is TRBV7-9 and J is TRBJ2-4; D may be TRBD1 (5 bases). Sequenced: naive CD4+ T cells from blood. CDR3 sequence reads: CASSLGQGAKNIQYF. CDR3 DNA sequence: TGTGCCAGCAGCTTAGGGCAGGGAGCCAAAAACATTCAGTACTTC.